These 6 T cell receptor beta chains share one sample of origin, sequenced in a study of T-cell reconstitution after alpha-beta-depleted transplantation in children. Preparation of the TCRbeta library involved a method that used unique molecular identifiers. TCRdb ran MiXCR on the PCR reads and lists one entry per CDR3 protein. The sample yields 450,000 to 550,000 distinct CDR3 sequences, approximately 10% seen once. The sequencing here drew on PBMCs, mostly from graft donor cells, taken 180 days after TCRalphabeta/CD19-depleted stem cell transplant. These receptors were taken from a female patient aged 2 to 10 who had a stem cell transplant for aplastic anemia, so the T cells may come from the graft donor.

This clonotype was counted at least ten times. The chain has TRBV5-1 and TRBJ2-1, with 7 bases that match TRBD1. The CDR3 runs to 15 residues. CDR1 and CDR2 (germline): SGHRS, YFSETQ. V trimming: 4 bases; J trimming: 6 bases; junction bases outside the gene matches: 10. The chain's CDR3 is CASSQGVALLNEQFF. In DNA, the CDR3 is TGCGCCAGCAGCCAGGGGGTGGCACTCCTCAATGAGCAGTTCTTC.

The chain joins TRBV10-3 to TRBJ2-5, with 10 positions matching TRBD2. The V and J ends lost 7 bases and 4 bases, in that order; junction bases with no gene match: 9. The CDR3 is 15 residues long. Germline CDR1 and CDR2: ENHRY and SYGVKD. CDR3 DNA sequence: TGTGCCATCACTCAAGCGGGAGGGCGGGTAGAGACCCAGTACTTC. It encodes CAITQAGGRVETQYF.

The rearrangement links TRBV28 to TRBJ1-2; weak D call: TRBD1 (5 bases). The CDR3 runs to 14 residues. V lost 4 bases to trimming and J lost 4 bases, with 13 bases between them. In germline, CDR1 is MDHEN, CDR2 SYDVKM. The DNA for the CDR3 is TGTGCCAGCAGTTCCGGGGCTATTTTCTATGGCTACACCTTC. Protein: CASSSGAIFYGYTF.

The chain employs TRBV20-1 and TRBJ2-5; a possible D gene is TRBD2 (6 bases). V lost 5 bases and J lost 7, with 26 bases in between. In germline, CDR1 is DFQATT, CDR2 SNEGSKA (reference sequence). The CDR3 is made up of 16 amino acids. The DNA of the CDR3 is TGCAGTGCTGCCTCCCCCAGCGGGCAGATAGGACGGACCCAGTACTTC. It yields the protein CSAASPSGQIGRTQYF.

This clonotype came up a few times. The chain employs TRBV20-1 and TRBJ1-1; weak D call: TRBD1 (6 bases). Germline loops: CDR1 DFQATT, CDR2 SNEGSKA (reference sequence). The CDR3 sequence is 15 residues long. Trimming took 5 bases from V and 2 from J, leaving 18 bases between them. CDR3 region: CSAPPGGAANTEAFF. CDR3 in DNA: TGCAGTGCTCCTCCCGGGGGGGCGGCTAACACTGAAGCTTTCTTT.

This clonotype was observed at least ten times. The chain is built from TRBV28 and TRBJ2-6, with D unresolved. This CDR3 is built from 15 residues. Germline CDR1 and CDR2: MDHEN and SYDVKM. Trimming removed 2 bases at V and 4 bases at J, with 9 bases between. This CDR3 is CASSLTGSGANVLTF. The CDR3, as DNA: TGTGCCAGCAGTTTAACCGGGTCCGGGGCCAACGTCCTGACTTTC. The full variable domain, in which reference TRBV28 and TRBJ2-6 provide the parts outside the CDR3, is DVKVTQSSRYLVKRTGEKVFLECVQDMDHENMFWYRQDPGLGLRLIYFSYDVKMKEKGDIPEGYSVSREKKERFSLILESASTNQTSMYLCASSLTGSGANVLTFGAGSRLTVL.